The T cell receptor (beta chain) under discussion was sequenced for a study of T cells in Graves' hyperthyroidism and ophthalmopathy. Study-level background: Peripheral blood was secured at the point of initial diagnosis, before any treatment.

V dropped 0 bases and J dropped 3 bases, with 12 bases sitting between them. Germline lookup yields CDR1 SEHNR and CDR2 FQNEAQ (reference sequence). CDR3 size: 15 residues. Findings and limits, study-wide: Ophthalmopathy, as predicted by the model, came a median about seven months after the prediction.

With respect to this clonotype: Antigen: not known.

What was amplified from RNA transcripts were TCR beta CDR3 regions. Initially, a first-round RT-PCR of the TCR CDR3 employed the HTBI primer set. TCRdb passed the multiplex PCR reads through MiXCR, listing each CDR3 protein once. The table has roughly 710,000 distinct CDR3 sequences, around a third seen once. An absence of ophthalmopathy progression within 18 months meant stable Graves' hyperthyroidism. Diagnostic decisions used clinical symptoms, serum thyroxine and TRAb, thyroid ultrasound and orbital computed tomography. The source is a woman between 40 and 50 years old with Graves' hyperthyroidism. The sample taken for sequencing was blood. The chain carries TRBV7-9 and TRBJ2-7, with D unresolved. The CDR3 sequence is CASSLAGGVDYEQYF. CDR3 DNA sequence: TGTGCCAGCAGCTTAGCCGGCGGAGTGGACTACGAGCAGTACTTC. Combining the CDR3 with reference TRBV7-9 and TRBJ2-7 gives the whole variable domain DTGVSQNPRHKITKRGQNVTFRCDPISEHNRLYWYRQTLGQGPEFLTYFQNEAQLEKSRLLSDRFSAERPKGSFSTLEIQRTEQGDSAMYLCASSLAGGVDYEQYFGPGTRLTVT.